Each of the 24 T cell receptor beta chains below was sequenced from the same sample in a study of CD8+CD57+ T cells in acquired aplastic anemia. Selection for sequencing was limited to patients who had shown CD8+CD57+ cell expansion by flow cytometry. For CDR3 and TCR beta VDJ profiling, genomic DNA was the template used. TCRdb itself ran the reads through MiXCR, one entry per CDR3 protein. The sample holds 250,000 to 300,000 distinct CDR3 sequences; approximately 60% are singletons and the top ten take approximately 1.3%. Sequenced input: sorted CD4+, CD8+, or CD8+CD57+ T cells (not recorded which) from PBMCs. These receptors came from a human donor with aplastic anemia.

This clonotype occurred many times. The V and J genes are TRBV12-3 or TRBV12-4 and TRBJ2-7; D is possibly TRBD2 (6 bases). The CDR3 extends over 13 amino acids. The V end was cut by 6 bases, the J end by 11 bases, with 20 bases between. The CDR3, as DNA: TGTGCCAGCAGACGGGACCGCTCGTGGAGGGAGTACTTC. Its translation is CASRRDRSWREYF.

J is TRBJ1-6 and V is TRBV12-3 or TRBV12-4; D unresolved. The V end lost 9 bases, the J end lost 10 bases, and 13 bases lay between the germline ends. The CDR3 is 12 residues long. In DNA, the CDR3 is TGTGCCAGTGGGTCGGTAGCCTCACCCCTCCACTTT. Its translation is CASGSVASPLHF.

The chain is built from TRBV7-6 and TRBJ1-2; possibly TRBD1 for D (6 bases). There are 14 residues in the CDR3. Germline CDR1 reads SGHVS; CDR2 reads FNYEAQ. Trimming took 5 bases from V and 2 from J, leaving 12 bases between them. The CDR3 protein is CASSNREKNYGYTF. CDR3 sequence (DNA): TGTGCCAGCAGCAACAGGGAGAAGAACTATGGCTACACCTTC.

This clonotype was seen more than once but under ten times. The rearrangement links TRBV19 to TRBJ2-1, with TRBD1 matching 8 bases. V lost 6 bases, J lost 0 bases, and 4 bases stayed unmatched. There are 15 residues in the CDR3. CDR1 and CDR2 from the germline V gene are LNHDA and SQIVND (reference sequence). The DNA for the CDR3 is TGTGCCAGTAGCCGACAGGGGCACTCCTACAATGAGCAGTTCTTC. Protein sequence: CASSRQGHSYNEQFF.

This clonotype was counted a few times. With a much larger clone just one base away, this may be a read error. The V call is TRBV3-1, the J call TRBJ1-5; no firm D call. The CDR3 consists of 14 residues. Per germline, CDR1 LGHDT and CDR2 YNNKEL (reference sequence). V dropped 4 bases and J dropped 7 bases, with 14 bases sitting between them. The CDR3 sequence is CASSPDATRQPQHF. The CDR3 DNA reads TGTGCCAGCAGCCCGGACGCTACACGGCAGCCCCAGCATTTT.

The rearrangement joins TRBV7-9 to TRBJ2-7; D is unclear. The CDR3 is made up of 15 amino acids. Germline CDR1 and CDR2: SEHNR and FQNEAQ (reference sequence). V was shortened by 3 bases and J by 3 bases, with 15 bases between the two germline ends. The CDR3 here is CASSLSQVNDYEQYF. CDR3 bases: TGTGCCAGCAGCTTGTCGCAGGTAAACGACTACGAGCAGTACTTC.

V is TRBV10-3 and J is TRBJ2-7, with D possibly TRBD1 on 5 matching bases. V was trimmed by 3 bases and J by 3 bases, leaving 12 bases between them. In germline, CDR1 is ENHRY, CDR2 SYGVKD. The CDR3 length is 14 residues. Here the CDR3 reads CAISDWGSFYEQYF. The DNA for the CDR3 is TGTGCCATCAGTGATTGGGGCTCCTTCTACGAGCAGTACTTC.

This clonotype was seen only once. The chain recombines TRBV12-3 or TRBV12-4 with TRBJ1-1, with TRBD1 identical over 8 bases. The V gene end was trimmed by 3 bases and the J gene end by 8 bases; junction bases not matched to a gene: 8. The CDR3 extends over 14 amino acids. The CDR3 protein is CASSLWTGKLEAFF. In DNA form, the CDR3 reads TGTGCCAGCAGTTTGTGGACAGGGAAATTAGAAGCTTTCTTT.

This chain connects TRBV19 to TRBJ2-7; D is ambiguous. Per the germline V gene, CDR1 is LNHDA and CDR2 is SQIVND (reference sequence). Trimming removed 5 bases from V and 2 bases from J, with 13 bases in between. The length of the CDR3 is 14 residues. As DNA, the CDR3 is TGTGCCAGTAGTCCTTATCGCGATACCTACGAGCAGTACTTC. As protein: CASSPYRDTYEQYF. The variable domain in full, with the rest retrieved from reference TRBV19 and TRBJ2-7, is DGGITQSPKYLFRKEGQNVTLSCEQNLNHDAMYWYRQDPGQGLRLIYYSQIVNDFQKGDIAEGYSVSREKKESFPLTVTSAQKNPTAFYLCASSPYRDTYEQYFGPGTRLTVT.

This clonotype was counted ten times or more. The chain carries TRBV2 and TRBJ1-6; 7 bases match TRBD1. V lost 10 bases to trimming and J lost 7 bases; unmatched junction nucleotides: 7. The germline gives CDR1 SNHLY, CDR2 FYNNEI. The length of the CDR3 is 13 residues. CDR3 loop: CAISGTENSPLHF. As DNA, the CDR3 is TGTGCCATCTCCGGGACAGAGAATTCACCCCTCCACTTT.

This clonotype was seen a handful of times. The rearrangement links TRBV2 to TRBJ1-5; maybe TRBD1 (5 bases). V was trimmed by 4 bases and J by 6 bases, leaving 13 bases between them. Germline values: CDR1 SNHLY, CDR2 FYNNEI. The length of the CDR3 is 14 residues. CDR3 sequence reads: CASSGGTRSQPQHF. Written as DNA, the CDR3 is TGTGCCAGCAGTGGAGGGACCAGGTCTCAGCCCCAGCATTTT.

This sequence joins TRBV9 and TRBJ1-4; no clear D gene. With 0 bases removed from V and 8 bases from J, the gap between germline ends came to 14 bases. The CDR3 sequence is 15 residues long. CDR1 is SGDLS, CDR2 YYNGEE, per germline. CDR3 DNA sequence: TGTGCCAGCAGCGTAGATGTCCTATATGGAGAAAAACTGTTTTTT. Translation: CASSVDVLYGEKLFF.

CDR3 DNA: TGTGCCAGCCATACTAGCGGGGGTGGAAATGAGCAGTTCTTC. This translates into CASHTSGGGNEQFF. V and J are TRBV2 and TRBJ2-1; 11 bases line up with TRBD2. J lost 7 bases, V lost 8 bases, and 7 bases had no gene match. The germline CDR1 and CDR2 sequences are SNHLY and FYNNEI. CDR3 size: 14 residues.

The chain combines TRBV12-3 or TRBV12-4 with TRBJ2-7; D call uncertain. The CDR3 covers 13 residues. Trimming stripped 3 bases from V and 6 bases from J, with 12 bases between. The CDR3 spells CASSFSPLREQYF. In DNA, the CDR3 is TGTGCCAGCAGTTTCTCCCCTCTTCGCGAGCAGTACTTC.

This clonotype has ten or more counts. Here the CDR3 reads CASIGAGTNTGELFF. Here the CDR3 DNA reads TGTGCCAGTATTGGTGCAGGAACGAACACCGGGGAGCTGTTTTTT. The V call is TRBV19, the J call TRBJ2-2; D not certain. V was cut by 7 bases and J by 0 bases, with 12 bases left in between. CDR1 and CDR2 (germline): LNHDA, SQIVND (reference sequence). This CDR3 region has 15 residues.

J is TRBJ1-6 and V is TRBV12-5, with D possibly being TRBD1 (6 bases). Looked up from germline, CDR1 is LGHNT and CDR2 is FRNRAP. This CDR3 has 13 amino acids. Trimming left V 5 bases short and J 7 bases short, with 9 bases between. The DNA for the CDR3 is TGTGCTAGTGGTCTCCAGGGGAATTCACCCCTCCACTTT. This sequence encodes CASGLQGNSPLHF.

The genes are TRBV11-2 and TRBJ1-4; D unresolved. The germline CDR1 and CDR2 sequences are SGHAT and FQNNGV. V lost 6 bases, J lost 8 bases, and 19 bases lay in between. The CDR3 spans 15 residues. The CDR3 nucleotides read TGTGCCAGCAGTCATAGGAGTAGCGGATGGGAAAAACTGTTTTTT. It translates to CASSHRSSGWEKLFF.

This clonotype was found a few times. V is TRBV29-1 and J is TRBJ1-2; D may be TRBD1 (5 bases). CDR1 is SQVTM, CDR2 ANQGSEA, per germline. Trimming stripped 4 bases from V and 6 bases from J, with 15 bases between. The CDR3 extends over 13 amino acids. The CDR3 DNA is TGCAGCGTTGTAAAGCGGGGGAGCCATGGCTACACCTTC. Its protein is CSVVKRGSHGYTF.

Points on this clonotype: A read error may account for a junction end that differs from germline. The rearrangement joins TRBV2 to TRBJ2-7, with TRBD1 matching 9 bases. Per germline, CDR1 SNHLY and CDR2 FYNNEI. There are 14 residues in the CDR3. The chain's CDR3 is CASRRGTGSYGQCF. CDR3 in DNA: TGTGCCAGCAGAAGAGGGACAGGGTCCTACGGGCAGTGCTTC.

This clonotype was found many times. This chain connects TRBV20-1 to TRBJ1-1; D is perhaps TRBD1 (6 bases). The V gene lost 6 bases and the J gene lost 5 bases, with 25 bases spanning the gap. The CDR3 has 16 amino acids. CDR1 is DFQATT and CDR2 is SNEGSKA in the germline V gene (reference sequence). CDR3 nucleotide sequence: TGCAGTGCACCAGACCCAGGAAGGGGGACGGGGACTGAAGCTTTCTTT. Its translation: CSAPDPGRGTGTEAFF.

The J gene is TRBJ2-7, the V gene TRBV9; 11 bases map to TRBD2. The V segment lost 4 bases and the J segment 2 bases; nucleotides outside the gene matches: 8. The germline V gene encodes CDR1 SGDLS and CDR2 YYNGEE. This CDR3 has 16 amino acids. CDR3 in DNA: TGTGCCAGCAGCCCGGCGGCTAGCGGGAGGACCTACGAGCAGTACTTC. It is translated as CASSPAASGRTYEQYF.

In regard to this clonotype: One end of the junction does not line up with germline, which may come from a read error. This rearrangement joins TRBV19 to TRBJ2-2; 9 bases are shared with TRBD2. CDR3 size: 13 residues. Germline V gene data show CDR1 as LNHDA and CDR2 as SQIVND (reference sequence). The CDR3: CACSGSVSGELFF. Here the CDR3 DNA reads TGTGCCTGTAGCGGGAGTGTTAGCGGGGAGCTGTTTTTT.

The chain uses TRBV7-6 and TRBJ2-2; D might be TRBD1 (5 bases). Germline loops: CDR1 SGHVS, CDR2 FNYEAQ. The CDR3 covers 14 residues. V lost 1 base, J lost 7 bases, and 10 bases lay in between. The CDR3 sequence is CASSLVLGRGELFF. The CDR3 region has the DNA TGTGCCAGCAGCTTAGTACTGGGGCGCGGGGAGCTGTTTTTT. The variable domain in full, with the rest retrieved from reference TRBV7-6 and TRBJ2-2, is GAGVSQSPRYKVTKRGQDVALRCDPISGHVSLYWYRQALGQGPEFLTYFNYEAQQDKSGLPNDRFSAERPEGSISTLTIQRTEQRDSAMYRCASSLVLGRGELFFGEGSRLTVL.

CDR3 sequence: CAISESALAGGEQFF. The CDR3 coding sequence is TGTGCCATCAGTGAGTCTGCACTAGCGGGTGGTGAGCAGTTCTTC. The V call is TRBV10-3, the J call TRBJ2-1; 9 bases map to TRBD2. CDR3 size: 15 residues. Germline trimming cut 0 bases from V and 9 bases from J; bases unmatched to any gene: 6. Germline-derived CDR1 and CDR2 are ENHRY and SYGVKD.